These 4 T cell receptor beta chains were all obtained from the same sample, sequenced in a study of cytomegalovirus exposure and HLA in healthy donors. Primers included in the PCR were 60 Vbeta and 13 Jbeta primers. The repertoire was sequenced with immunoSEQ multiplex PCR; TCRdb's copy has only in-frame clones and lacks some. The sample holds under 200,000 clones; roughly 84% are singletons and the top ten take roughly 2.1%. The sequenced sample was PBMCs. The receptors originated from a man between 18 and 29 years old in good health and CMV-seronegative.

The chain uses TRBV7-9 and TRBJ2-7, with D perhaps TRBD2 (6 bases). V was pared by 8 bases and J by 6 bases, with 11 bases between. In germline, CDR1 is SEHNR, CDR2 FQNEAQ (reference sequence). The CDR3 length is 11 residues. CDR3 sequence reads: CASRKEGEQYF. Here the CDR3 DNA reads TGTGCCAGCCGGAAGGAGGGCGAGCAGTACTTC.

This clone has just one count. This chain joins TRBV30 and TRBJ1-5; 7 bases map to TRBD1. The CDR3 consists of 14 residues. Losses at the gene ends were 3 bases for V and 5 bases for J; bases not matched to a gene: 7. Germline loops: CDR1 GTSNPN, CDR2 SVGIG (reference sequence). Written as DNA, the CDR3 is TGTGCCTGGAGCGAGGGACAGTTAGATCAGCCCCAGCATTTT. Translating gives CAWSEGQLDQPQHF. Drawing the rest from reference TRBV30 and TRBJ1-5, the complete variable domain is SQTIHQWPATLVQPVGSPLSLECTVEGTSNPNLYWYRQAAGRGLQLLFYSVGIGQISSEVPQNLSASRPQDRQFILSSKKLLLSDSGFYLCAWSEGQLDQPQHFGDGTRLSIL.

This sequence joins TRBV9 and TRBJ2-5; D might be TRBD1 (5 bases). Germline V CDR1 and CDR2: SGDLS, YYNGEE. The CDR3 runs to 12 residues. The V end was cut by 0 bases, the J end by 9 bases, with 9 bases between. The CDR3 loop is CASSVEGAAQYF. The CDR3 region has the DNA TGTGCCAGCAGCGTAGAAGGGGCGGCCCAGTACTTC.

The V gene is TRBV7-9, the J gene TRBJ2-5; 9 bases are a match to TRBD2. Germline loops: CDR1 SEHNR, CDR2 FQNEAQ (reference sequence). V lost 6 bases and J lost 5; bases outside the gene matches: 10. This CDR3 spans 15 amino acids. The CDR3 region is CASSPRLAERETQYF. CDR3 DNA sequence: TGTGCCAGCAGTCCTAGACTAGCGGAGCGGGAGACCCAGTACTTC.